This is a list of T cell receptor beta chains from one sample in a study of cytomegalovirus exposure and HLA in healthy donors. Assay: immunoSEQ multiplex PCR; the TCRdb copy retains only in-frame clones and omits some. Altogether approximately 240,000 clones are present, roughly 91% being singletons, with the ten largest covering over 0.95%. Sequenced sample: PBMCs. The receptors derive from a young woman in good health and CMV-seronegative. Each CDR3 is given without its conserved first and last residue. Rows may omit the clone size; those that give it use once, few, many or a size class.

cdr3_aa | v_call | clone_size
ASSRGANEKLF | TRBV5-1 | NA
ASSSTGIPETQY | TRBV27 | NA
ASSGTGTKNTEAF | TRBV5-1 | NA
ASRASGTADGYT | TRBV19 | NA
SAPGQPNTEAF | TRBV29-1 | NA
ASSQPGGESYNEQF | TRBV4-2 | NA
ASTDRLGEAF | TRBV6-6 | NA
ASSPGRTGSEAF | TRBV11-2 | NA
ASSLATASETQY | TRBV7-2 | NA
ASSLEVGVSEQY | TRBV11-3 | NA
ASSQGLLDNEQF | TRBV4-3 | NA
ASSQAVSSYNEQF | TRBV14 | NA
ASSQYLYEQY | TRBV14 | NA
ASSLGGGGYT | TRBV5-6 | NA
ASSQGPRGTEAF | TRBV4-3 | NA
ASSLGAAPPKNIQY | TRBV11-1 | NA
AISEPWNGDREQF | TRBV10-3 | NA
ASSSGGSANEKLF | TRBV28 | once
ASSLQAGTYEQY | TRBV7-2 | NA
ASSPTGWGRTGGGETQY | TRBV5-1 | NA
ASSYQTDTQY | TRBV6-5 | NA
ASMARTGGWETQY | TRBV2 | NA
ASSVEGGLAGFYEQY | TRBV9 | NA
ASRGTSGIAGELF | TRBV7-8 | NA
ASSPGTGVMPQH | TRBV4-3 | NA
ASSQDWRTYNYEQY | TRBV4-3 | NA
ASSLASVGTEAF | TRBV7-2 | NA
ATSRGTSGGTDTQY | TRBV15 | NA
ASSLAAVTGKAETQY | TRBV7-2 | NA
ASSLAVRRSLHNEQF | TRBV7-9 | few
ASSPDLATETQY | TRBV5-4 | once
ASSQRGAGSRETQY | TRBV4-1 | NA
ASSLQGESQPQH | TRBV18 | NA
ASSLAGGLWPDTQY | TRBV11-2 | few
ASSVTGVLVTEAF | TRBV25-1 | NA
ASSLSPSGDNSPLH | TRBV27 | once
ASSRRAEVFYNEQF | TRBV4-3 | once
AWSRPSGIQETQY | TRBV30 | NA
ASSLEGRADEQY | TRBV7-9 | NA
ASSQGQGPSYEQY | TRBV11-2 | NA
ASRGLAGLSYNEQF | TRBV19 | NA
ASSVSGTGSNYGYT | TRBV9 | NA
ASSRQESDTQY | TRBV19 | NA
ASSRTNNEQF | TRBV7-3 | NA
ASSLVASGLAKETQY | TRBV5-1 | NA
ASSSGTSGNYEQF | TRBV11-3 | NA